These T cell receptor beta chains were read from a single sample in a study of blood T cell repertoires in COVID-19. The protocol was immunoSEQ multiplex PCR, while the TCRdb copy is restricted to in-frame clones and leaves out a portion. The table records some 130,000 clones, 70% to 90% of them present only once. The sequenced sample consisted of peripheral blood. The origin of the receptors is an older man with active COVID-19. CDR3s include the opening cysteine and the closing phenylalanine or tryptophan. D genes are given only for firm matches. The listing skips clone size in some rows; elsewhere it reads once, few, many or a size class.

d_call j_call clone_size v_call cdr3_aa cdr3_nt
TRBD1 TRBJ1-4 . TRBV7-2 CASSPRTGESEKLFF TGTGCCAGCAGCCCCCGGACAGGGGAAAGTGAAAAACTGTTTTTT
TRBD2 TRBJ2-1 . TRBV7-3 CASSPRGLAGSVEQFF TGTGCCAGCAGCCCAAGGGGACTAGCGGGATCTGTTGAGCAGTTCTTC
. TRBJ2-5 few TRBV6-2/TRBV6-3 CASSHRVGGETQYF TGTGCCAGCAGCCACCGGGTTGGCGGGGAGACCCAGTACTTC
. TRBJ1-1 . TRBV5-4 CASSLDPPEVTFF TGTGCCAGCAGCTTGGACCCCCCCGAGGTGACTTTCTTT
. TRBJ2-7 . TRBV21-1 CASSKANGQGGYEQYF TGTGCCAGCAGCAAAGCAAACGGACAGGGTGGTTACGAGCAGTACTTC
TRBD2 TRBJ2-3 . TRBV2 CATYSGKRDTQYF TGTGCCACCTATAGCGGGAAACGAGATACGCAGTATTTT
TRBD2 TRBJ2-3 . TRBV9 CASSTRELAGADTQYF TGTGCCAGCAGCACACGGGAACTAGCGGGAGCAGATACGCAGTATTTT
TRBD2 TRBJ2-1 . TRBV28 CASSLFPSGPTNEQFF TGTGCCAGCAGTTTATTCCCTAGCGGGCCGACCAATGAGCAGTTCTTC
. TRBJ1-2 . TRBV28 CASTSTSGQNYGYTF TGTGCCAGCACCTCTACCTCCGGACAGAACTATGGCTACACCTTC
. TRBJ2-7 . TRBV7-9 CASSHTIEQYF TGTGCCAGCAGCCACACAATCGAGCAGTACTTC
. TRBJ2-7 . TRBV7-6 CASSTSTGYEQYF TGTGCCAGCAGCACTTCCACGGGGTACGAGCAGTACTTC
TRBD2 TRBJ2-5 . TRBV28 CASSFSGGETQYF TGTGCCAGCAGTTTCTCGGGAGGAGAGACCCAGTACTTC
. TRBJ2-3 . TRBV28 CASSLPELDTQYF TGTGCCAGCAGTTTACCGGAACTAGACACGCAGTATTTT
. TRBJ1-4 once TRBV5-1 CASSPGRGNEKLFF TGCGCCAGCAGCCCTGGTCGGGGGAATGAAAAACTGTTTTTT
. TRBJ1-2 . TRBV5-1 CASSLDPGRGIYGYTF TGCGCCAGCAGCTTGGACCCGGGGAGAGGAATCTATGGCTACACCTTC
TRBD1 TRBJ2-7 . TRBV28 CASSPGTGGMYEQYF TGTGCCAGCAGCCCTGGGACAGGGGGGATGTACGAGCAGTACTTC
TRBD1 TRBJ2-7 . TRBV7-9 CASSPRDRGSRPPYEQYF TGTGCCAGCAGCCCAAGGGACAGGGGAAGCAGGCCCCCCTACGAGCAGTACTTC
. TRBJ2-2 . TRBV11-2 CASRSVGLLSNTGELFF TGTGCCAGCCGGAGCGTGGGGCTGCTATCGAACACCGGGGAGCTGTTTTTT
TRBD1 TRBJ2-2 once TRBV5-1 CASSTTGTETGELFF TGCGCCAGCTCTACTACCGGGACAGAGACCGGGGAGCTGTTTTTT
TRBD2 TRBJ2-3 . TRBV7-9 CASSLAELAGGADTQYF TGTGCCAGCAGCTTAGCAGAACTAGCGGGAGGTGCAGATACGCAGTATTTT
TRBD1 TRBJ1-6 . TRBV9 CASSGQGSRSNSPLHF TGTGCCAGCAGCGGACAGGGCTCCCGATCTAATTCACCCCTCCACTTT
TRBD1 TRBJ2-2 once TRBV29-1 CSVDGTGMNTGELFF TGCAGCGTTGACGGGACAGGGATGAACACCGGGGAGCTGTTTTTT